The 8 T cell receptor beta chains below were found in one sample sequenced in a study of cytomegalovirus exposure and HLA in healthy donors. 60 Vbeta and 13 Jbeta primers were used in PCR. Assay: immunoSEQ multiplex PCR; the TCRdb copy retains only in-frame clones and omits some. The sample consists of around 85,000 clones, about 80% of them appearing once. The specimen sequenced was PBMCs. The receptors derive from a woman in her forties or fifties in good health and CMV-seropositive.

The CDR3 protein is CASSLGDRETEAFF. The DNA of the CDR3 is TGTGCCAGCAGCTTGGGGGACAGGGAGACTGAAGCTTTCTTT. V gene TRBV7-9 combines with J gene TRBJ1-1, with TRBD1 matching 9 bases. V shed 3 bases, J shed 5 bases, and the junction held 4 bases outside the gene matches. This CDR3 region has 14 residues. CDR1 is SEHNR, CDR2 FQNEAQ, per germline (reference sequence).

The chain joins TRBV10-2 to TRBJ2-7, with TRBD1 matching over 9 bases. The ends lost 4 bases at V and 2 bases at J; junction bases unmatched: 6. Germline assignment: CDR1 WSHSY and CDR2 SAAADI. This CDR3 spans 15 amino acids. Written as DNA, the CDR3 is TGCGCCAGCAGTGCCCCCGGGACAGGGACCTACGAGCAGTACGTC. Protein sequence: CASSAPGTGTYEQYV.

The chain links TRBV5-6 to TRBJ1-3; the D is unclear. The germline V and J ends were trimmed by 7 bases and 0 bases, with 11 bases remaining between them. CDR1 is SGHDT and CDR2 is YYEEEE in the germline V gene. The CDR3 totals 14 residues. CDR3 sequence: CASRYYSSGNTIYF. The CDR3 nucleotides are TGTGCCAGCCGGTACTATAGCTCTGGAAACACCATATATTTT.

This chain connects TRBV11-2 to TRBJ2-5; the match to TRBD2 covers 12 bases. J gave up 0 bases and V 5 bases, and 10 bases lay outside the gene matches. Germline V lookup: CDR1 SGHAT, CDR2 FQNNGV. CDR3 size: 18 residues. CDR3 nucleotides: TGTGCCAGCAGCCCCAAGGTGCTAGCGGGAGGGTACCAAGAGACCCAGTACTTC. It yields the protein CASSPKVLAGGYQETQYF.

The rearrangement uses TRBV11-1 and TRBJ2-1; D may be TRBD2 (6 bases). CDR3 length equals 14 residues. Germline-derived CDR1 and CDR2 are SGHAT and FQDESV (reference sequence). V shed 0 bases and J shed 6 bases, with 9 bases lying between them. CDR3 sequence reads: CASSLALASNEQFF. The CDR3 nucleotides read TGTGCCAGCAGCTTAGCTCTAGCGAGCAATGAGCAGTTCTTC.

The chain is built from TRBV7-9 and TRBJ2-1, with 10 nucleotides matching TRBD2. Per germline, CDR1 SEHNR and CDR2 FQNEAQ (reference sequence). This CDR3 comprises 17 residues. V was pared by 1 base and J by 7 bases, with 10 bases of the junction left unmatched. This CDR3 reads CASSLGALAGVGNEQFF. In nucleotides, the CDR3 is TGTGCCAGCAGCTTAGGGGCTCTAGCGGGAGTCGGAAATGAGCAGTTCTTC.

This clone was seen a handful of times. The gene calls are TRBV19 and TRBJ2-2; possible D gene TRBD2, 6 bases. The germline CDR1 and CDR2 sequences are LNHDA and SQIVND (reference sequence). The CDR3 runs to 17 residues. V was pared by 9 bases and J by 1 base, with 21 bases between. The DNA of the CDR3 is TGTGCCAGCCGGGTTCGGGGGATTGGAGGGAACACCGGGGAGCTGTTTTTT. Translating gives CASRVRGIGGNTGELFF.

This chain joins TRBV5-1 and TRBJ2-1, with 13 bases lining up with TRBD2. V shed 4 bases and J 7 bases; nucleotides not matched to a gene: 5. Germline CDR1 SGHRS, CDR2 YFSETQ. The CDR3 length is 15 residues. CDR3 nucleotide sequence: TGCGCCAGCAGCGACGGGACTAGCGGGGTTAATGAGCAGTTCTTC. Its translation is CASSDGTSGVNEQFF. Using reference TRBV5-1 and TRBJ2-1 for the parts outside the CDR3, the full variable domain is KAGVTQTPRYLIKTRGQQVTLSCSPISGHRSVSWYQQTPGQGLQFLFEYFSETQRNKGNFPGRFSGRQFSNSRSEMNVSTLELGDSALYLCASSDGTSGVNEQFFGPGTRLTVL.